Below, 11 T cell receptor beta chains from the same sample are listed, as sequenced in a study of blood T cell repertoires in COVID-19. Using immunoSEQ multiplex PCR, the repertoire was profiled, and TCRdb retains in-frame clones only, with some absent. This table holds roughly 300,000 clones, over 70% found once. Sequenced input: peripheral blood. These receptors originate from a woman between 50 and 59 years old with acute or convalescent COVID-19.

The rearrangement uses TRBV7-8 and TRBJ2-3; D remains unclear. V lost 5 bases and J 5 bases, leaving 23 bases between the germline ends. This CDR3 contains 17 residues. CDR1 is SGHVS and CDR2 is FQNEAQ in the germline V gene. This CDR3 reads CASSPGGTSRLRDTQYF. CDR3 DNA sequence: TGTGCCAGCAGCCCCGGCGGTACATCAAGACTGCGAGATACGCAGTATTTT.

The chain is built from TRBV3-1 (or the pseudogene TRBV3-2) and TRBJ2-4; D is perhaps TRBD1 (5 bases). CDR1 and CDR2 from the germline V gene are LGHDT and YNNKEL (reference sequence). The CDR3 covers 15 residues. V was clipped by 4 bases and J by 8 bases, with 18 bases between them. The CDR3 nucleotides are TGTGCCAGCAGCCCACTCCTGGCAGGGAAGGACATTCAGTACTTC. Amino acid sequence: CASSPLLAGKDIQYF.

The chain has TRBV6-2 or TRBV6-3 and TRBJ1-5; 8 bases line up with TRBD1. J lost 3 bases, V lost 4 bases, and 11 bases had no gene match. CDR3 length equals 17 residues. CDR1 MNHEY and CDR2 SVGEGT come from the germline V gene. For the CDR3, the DNA is TGTGCCAGCAGTTTTTCAGGGGGCCTTCCTGACAATCAGCCCCAGCATTTT. Protein: CASSFSGGLPDNQPQHF.

The table lists this clone with a few counts. The chain joins TRBV4-3 to TRBJ2-7; D uncertain. The ends were cut back, 1 base at V and 10 bases at J, with 11 bases in the middle. Germline V gene lookup returns CDR1 LGHNA and CDR2 YSLEER. The CDR3 runs to 12 residues. The CDR3 region has the DNA TGCGCCAGCAGCCAAGGGATAGCCCCTCAGTACTTC. This encodes CASSQGIAPQYF.

The chain carries TRBV3-1 (or the pseudogene TRBV3-2) and TRBJ1-4, with a possible D match to TRBD1 (5 bases). CDR1 is LGHDT and CDR2 is YNNKEL in the germline V gene (reference sequence). The CDR3 is 14 residues long. Between the trimmed V and J ends, which lost 5 bases and 6 bases, there was a span of 13 bases. Here the CDR3 reads CASSSGGGDEKLFF. Here the CDR3 DNA reads TGTGCCAGCAGCTCCGGTGGAGGGGATGAAAAACTGTTTTTT.

This rearrangement joins TRBV11-2 to TRBJ1-1; 8 bases agree with TRBD1. V dropped 5 bases and J dropped 4; count of bases not matched to a gene: 6. Germline V lookup: CDR1 SGHAT, CDR2 FQNNGV. The length of the CDR3 is 14 residues. The CDR3, as DNA: TGTGCCAGCAGCCCGGACAGGGTAGGCACTGAAGCTTTCTTT. Its protein is CASSPDRVGTEAFF.

This rearrangement joins TRBV12-5 to TRBJ1-2; D perhaps matches TRBD1 (5 bases). V was trimmed by 6 bases and J by 4 bases, leaving 15 bases between them. The CDR3 is 14 amino acids. Germline V gives CDR1 LGHNT, CDR2 FRNRAP. The CDR3 DNA follows: TGTGCTAGTGGAAGACAGACTGGCGGCTATGGCTACACCTTC. Translated, it gives CASGRQTGGYGYTF.

This clone was counted a single time. This chain connects TRBV6-5 to TRBJ1-1; 9 bases map to TRBD1. The CDR3 loop spans 15 amino acids. Germline V gene lookup returns CDR1 MNHEY and CDR2 SVGAGI. J was trimmed by 3 bases and V by 3 bases; bases with no gene match: 5. The CDR3 loop is CASSYTTGGDTEAFF. CDR3 in DNA: TGTGCCAGCAGTTATACGACAGGGGGGGACACTGAAGCTTTCTTT.

The rearrangement links TRBV30 to TRBJ1-1, with D unclear. Looked up from germline, CDR1 is GTSNPN and CDR2 is SVGIG (reference sequence). Trimming pared 4 bases from V and 1 base from J, leaving 13 bases between. CDR3 length: 14 residues. CDR3 in DNA: TGTGCCTGGACCTTAATCACGGGGAACACTGAAGCTTTCTTT. This encodes CAWTLITGNTEAFF. Supplemented by reference TRBV30 and TRBJ1-1, the full variable domain reads SQTIHQWPATLVQPVGSPLSLECTVEGTSNPNLYWYRQAAGRGLQLLFYSVGIGQISSEVPQNLSASRPQDRQFILSSKKLLLSDSGFYLCAWTLITGNTEAFFGQGTRLTVV.

The chain has TRBV5-1 and TRBJ1-4; 7 bases align to TRBD1. Germline CDR1 is SGHRS and CDR2 is YFSETQ. The CDR3 is made up of 16 amino acids. V dropped 2 bases and J dropped 0; count of bases not matched to a gene: 4. This chain's CDR3 is CASSLGQVATNEKLFF. CDR3 bases: TGCGCCAGCAGCTTAGGACAGGTTGCAACTAATGAAAAACTGTTTTTT.

About this clone itself: Other DNA sequences in this sample translate to the same CDR3. This chain uses TRBV9 with TRBJ2-7; TRBD2 is a possible D gene (6 bases). V was cut by 4 bases and J by 1 base, with 15 bases left in between. Germline V gives CDR1 SGDLS, CDR2 YYNGEE. This CDR3 region has 15 residues. The CDR3 loop is CASSPRGSGSYEQYF. The CDR3 region has the DNA TGTGCCAGCAGCCCCCGGGGTAGCGGATCCTACGAGCAGTACTTC.